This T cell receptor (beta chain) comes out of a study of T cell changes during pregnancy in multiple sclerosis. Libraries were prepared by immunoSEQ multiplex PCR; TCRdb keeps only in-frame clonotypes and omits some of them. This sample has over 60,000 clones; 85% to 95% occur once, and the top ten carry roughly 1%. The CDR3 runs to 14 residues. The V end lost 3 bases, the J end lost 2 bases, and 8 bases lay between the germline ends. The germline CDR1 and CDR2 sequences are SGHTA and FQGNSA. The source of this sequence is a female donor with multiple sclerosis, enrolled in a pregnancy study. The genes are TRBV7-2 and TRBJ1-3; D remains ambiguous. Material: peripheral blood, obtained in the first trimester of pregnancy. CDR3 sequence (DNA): TGTGCCAGCAGCTTGTCAGTCCCTGGAAACACCATATATTTT. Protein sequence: CASSLSVPGNTIYF.